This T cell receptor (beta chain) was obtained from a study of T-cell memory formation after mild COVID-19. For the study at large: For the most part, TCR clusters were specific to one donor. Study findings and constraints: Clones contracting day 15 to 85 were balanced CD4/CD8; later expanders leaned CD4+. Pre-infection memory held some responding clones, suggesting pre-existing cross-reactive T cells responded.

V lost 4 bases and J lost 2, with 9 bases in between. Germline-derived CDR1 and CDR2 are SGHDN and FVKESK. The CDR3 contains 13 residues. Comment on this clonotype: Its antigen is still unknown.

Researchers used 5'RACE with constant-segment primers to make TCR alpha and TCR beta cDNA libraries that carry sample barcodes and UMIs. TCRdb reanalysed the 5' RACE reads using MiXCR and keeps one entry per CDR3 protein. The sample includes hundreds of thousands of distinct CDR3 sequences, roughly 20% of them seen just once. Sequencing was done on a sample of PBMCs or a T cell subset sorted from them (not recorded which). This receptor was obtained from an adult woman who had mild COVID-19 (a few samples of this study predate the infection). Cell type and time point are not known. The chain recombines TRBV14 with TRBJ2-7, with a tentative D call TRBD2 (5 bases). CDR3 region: CASSRTFPYEQYF. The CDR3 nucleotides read TGTGCCAGCAGCCGGACTTTCCCCTACGAGCAGTACTTC.